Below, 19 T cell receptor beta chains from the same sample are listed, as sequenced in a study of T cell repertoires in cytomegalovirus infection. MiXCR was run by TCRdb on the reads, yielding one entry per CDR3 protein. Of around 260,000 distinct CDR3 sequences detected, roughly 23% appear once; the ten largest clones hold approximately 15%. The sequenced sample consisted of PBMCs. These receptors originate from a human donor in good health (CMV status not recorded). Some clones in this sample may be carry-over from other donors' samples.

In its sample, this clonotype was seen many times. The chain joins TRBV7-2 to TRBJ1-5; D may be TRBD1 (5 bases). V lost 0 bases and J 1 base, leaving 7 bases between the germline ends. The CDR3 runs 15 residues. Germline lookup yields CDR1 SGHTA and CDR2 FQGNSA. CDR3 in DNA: TGTGCCAGCAGCTTAGCGAGGACAAGCAATCAGCCCCAGCATTTT. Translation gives CASSLARTSNQPQHF.

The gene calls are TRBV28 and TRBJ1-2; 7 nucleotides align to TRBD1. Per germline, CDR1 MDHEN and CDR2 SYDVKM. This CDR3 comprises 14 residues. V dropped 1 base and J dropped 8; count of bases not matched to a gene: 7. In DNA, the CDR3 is TGTGCCAGCAGTTTATTGCCAGGGGGTAGCGGCTACACCTTC. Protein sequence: CASSLLPGGSGYTF.

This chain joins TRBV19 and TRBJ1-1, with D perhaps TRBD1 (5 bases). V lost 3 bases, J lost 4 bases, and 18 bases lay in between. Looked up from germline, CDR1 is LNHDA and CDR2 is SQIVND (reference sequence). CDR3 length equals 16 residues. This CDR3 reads CASSIDGRAGGTEAFF. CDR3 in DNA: TGTGCCAGTAGTATCGATGGCCGGGCTGGGGGCACTGAAGCTTTCTTT.

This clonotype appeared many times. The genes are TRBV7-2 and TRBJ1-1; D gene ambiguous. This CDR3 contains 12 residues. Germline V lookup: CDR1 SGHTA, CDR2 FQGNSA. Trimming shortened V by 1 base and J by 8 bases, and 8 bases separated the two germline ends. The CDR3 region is CASSLVPVEAFF. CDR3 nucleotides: TGTGCCAGCAGCTTAGTCCCTGTCGAAGCTTTCTTT.

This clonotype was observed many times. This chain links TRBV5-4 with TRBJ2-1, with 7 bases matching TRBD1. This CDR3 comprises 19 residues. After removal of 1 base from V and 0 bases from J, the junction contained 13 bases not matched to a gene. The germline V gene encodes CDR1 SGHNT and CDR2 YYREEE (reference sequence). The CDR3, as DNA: TGTGCCAGCAGCTTGCATACAACAGAGACAGGGCTCTCCTACAATGAGCAGTTCTTC. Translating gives CASSLHTTETGLSYNEQFF.

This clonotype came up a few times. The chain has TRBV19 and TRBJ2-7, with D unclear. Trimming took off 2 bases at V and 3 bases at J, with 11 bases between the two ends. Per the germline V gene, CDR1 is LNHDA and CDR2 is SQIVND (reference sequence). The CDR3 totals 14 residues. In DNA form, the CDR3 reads TGTGCCAGTAGTATACAGCTCCTGGACTACGAGCAGTACTTC. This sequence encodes CASSIQLLDYEQYF.

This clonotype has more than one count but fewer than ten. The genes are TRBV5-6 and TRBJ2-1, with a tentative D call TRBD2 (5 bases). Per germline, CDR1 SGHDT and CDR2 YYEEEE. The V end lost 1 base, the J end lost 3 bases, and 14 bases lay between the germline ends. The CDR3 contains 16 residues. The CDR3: CASSLSIGNNYNEQFF. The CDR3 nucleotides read TGTGCCAGCAGCTTGAGCATCGGGAATAACTACAATGAGCAGTTCTTC.

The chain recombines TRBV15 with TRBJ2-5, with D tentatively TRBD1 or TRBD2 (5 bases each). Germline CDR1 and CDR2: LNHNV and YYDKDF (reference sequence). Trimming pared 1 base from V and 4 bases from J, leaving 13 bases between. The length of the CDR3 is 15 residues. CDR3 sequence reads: CATSRGFGGGETQYF. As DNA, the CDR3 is TGTGCCACCAGCAGAGGATTCGGTGGGGGAGAGACCCAGTACTTC.

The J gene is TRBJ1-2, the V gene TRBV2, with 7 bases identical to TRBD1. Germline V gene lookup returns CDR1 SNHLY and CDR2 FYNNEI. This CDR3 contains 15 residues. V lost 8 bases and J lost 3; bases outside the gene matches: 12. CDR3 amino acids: CASLNRDSHYYGYTF. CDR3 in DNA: TGTGCCAGCCTGAACCGGGACAGCCATTACTATGGCTACACCTTC. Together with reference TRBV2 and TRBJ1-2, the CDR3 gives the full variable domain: EPEVTQTPSHQVTQMGQEVILRCVPISNHLYFYWYRQILGQKVEFLVSFYNNEISEKSEIFDDQFSVERPDGSNFTLKIRSTKLEDSAMYFCASLNRDSHYYGYTFGSGTRLTVV.

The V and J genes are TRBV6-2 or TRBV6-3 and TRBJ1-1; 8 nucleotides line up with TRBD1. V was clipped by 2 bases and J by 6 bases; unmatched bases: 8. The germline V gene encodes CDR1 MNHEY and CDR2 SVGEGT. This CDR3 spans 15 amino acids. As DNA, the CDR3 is TGTGCCAGCAGTTACCCCACAGGGGGTCCACCTGAAGCTTTCTTT. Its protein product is CASSYPTGGPPEAFF.

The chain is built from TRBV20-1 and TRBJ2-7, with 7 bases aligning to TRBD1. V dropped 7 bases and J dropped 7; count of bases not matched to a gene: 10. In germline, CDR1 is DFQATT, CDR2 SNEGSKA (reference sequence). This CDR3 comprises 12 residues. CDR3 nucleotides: TGCAGTGTTAGGGGGCGTGCCAAAGAGCAGTACTTC. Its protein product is CSVRGRAKEQYF.

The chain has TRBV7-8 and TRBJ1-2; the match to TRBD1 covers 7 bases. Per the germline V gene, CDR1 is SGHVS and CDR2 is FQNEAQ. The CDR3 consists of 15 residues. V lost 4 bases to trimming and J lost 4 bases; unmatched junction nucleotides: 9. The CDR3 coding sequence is TGTGCCAGCAGCTACGGCGCCGGGACAGCCTATGGCTACACCTTC. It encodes CASSYGAGTAYGYTF. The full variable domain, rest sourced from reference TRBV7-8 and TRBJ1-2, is GAGVSQSPRYKVAKRGQDVALRCDPISGHVSLFWYQQALGQGPEFLTYFQNEAQLDKSGLPSDRFFAERPEGSVSTLKIQRTQQEDSAVYLCASSYGAGTAYGYTFGSGTRLTVV.

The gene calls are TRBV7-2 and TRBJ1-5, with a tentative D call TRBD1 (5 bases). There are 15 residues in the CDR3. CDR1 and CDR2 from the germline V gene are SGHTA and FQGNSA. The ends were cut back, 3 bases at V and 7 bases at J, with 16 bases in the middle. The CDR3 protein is CASSLLGQGGQPQHF. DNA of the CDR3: TGTGCCAGCAGCTTGCTGGGGCAGGGTGGCCAGCCCCAGCATTTT.

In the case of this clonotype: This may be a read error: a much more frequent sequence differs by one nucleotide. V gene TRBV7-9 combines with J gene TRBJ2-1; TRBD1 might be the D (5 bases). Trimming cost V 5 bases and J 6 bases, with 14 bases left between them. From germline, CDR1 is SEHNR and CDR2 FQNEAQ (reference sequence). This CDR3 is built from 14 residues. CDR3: CASSPVGACNEQFF. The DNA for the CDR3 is TGTGCCAGCAGCCCGGTTGGGGCATGCAATGAGCAGTTCTTC.

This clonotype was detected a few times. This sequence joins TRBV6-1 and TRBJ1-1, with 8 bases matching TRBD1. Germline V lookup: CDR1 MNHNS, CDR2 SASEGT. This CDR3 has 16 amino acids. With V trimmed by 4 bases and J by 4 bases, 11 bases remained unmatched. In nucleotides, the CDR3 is TGTGCCAGCAGTGTCAGGACAGGGCCGGAGGGCACTGAAGCTTTCTTT. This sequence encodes CASSVRTGPEGTEAFF.

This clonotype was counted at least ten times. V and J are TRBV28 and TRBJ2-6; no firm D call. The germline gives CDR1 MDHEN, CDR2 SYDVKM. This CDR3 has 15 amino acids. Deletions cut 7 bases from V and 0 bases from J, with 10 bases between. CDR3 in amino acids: CASTDGSSGANVLTF. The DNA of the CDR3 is TGTGCCAGCACCGACGGCAGCTCTGGGGCCAACGTCCTGACTTTC.

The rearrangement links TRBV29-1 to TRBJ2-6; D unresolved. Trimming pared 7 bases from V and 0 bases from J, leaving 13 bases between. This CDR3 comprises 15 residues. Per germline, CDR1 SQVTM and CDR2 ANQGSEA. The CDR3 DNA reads TGCAGCGATTTGGACGTTCGCTCTGGGGCCAACGTCCTGACTTTC. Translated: CSDLDVRSGANVLTF. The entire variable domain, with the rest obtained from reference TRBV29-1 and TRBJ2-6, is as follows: SAVISQKPSRDICQRGTSLTIQCQVDSQVTMMFWYRQQPGQSLTLIATANQGSEATYESGFVIDKFPISRPNLTFSTLTVSNMSPEDSSIYLCSDLDVRSGANVLTFGAGSRLTVL.

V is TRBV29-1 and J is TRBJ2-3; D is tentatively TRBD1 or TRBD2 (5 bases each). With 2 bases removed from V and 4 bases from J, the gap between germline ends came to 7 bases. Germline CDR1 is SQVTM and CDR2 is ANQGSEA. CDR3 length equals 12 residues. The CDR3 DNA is TGCAGCGTTGAAAGGGACCCAGATACGCAGTATTTT. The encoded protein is CSVERDPDTQYF.

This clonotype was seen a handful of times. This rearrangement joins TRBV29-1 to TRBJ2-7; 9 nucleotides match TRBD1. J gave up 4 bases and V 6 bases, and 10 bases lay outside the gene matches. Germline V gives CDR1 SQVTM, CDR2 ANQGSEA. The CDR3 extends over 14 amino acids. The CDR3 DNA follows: TGCAGCGTGAGGGAGATGGACAGGGGATACGAGCAGTACTTC. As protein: CSVREMDRGYEQYF.